These 13 T cell receptor beta chains were sequenced from one sample in a study of blood T cell repertoires in COVID-19. Clones were sequenced by immunoSEQ multiplex PCR, and TCRdb holds only the in-frame ones, with some missing. The sample holds 45,000 to 65,000 clones, about nine tenths seen once. The sequenced material came from peripheral blood. The receptor set was obtained from a human donor with acute or convalescent COVID-19. The donor label of this sample is uncertain.

This clone was picked up a small number of times. The chain has TRBV5-1 and TRBJ1-2; tentatively, D is TRBD1 (6 bases). The CDR3 contains 15 residues. Trimming stripped 0 bases from V and 2 bases from J, with 11 bases between. Germline CDR1 SGHRS, CDR2 YFSETQ. CDR3 in amino acids: CASSLDGRGNYGYTF. Here the CDR3 DNA reads TGCGCCAGCAGCTTGGACGGCAGGGGAAACTATGGCTACACCTTC.

V is TRBV21-1 and J is TRBJ2-7; TRBD1 was called by the table and not checked on the DNA. TRBV21-1 is a recognized pseudogene. The CDR3 extends over 14 amino acids. In DNA, the CDR3 is TGTGCCAGCAGCAATAAACAGGGCTTATACGAGCAGTACGTC. Residues: CASSNKQGLYEQYV.

This clone showed up just once. The chain is built from TRBV2 and TRBJ1-4, with 9 bases fitting TRBD1. This CDR3 has 14 amino acids. Germline V lookup: CDR1 SNHLY, CDR2 FYNNEI. V trimming: 5 bases; J trimming: 6 bases; junction bases outside the gene matches: 4. The CDR3 reads CASSTGGADEKLFF. CDR3 nucleotide sequence: TGTGCCAGCAGTACAGGGGGCGCGGATGAAAAACTGTTTTTT.

The chain links TRBV27 to TRBJ2-5, with 11 nucleotides matching TRBD1. Germline trimming cut 6 bases from V and 5 bases from J; bases unmatched to any gene: 5. The V gene's germline CDR1 is MNHEY and CDR2 SMNVEV (reference sequence). This CDR3 is 14 amino acids long. CDR3 bases: TGTGCCAGCAGAGGACAGGGGGCTTTGGAGACCCAGTACTTC. Protein sequence: CASRGQGALETQYF.

There are a few counts of this clone. The gene calls are TRBV11-2 and TRBJ1-5; D call uncertain. V dropped 3 bases and J dropped 3 bases, with 6 bases sitting between them. This CDR3 comprises 13 residues. Per germline, CDR1 SGHAT and CDR2 FQNNGV. The DNA for the CDR3 is TGTGCCAGCAGCTTGGAGGACAATCAGCCCCAGCATTTT. Translating gives CASSLEDNQPQHF.

This clone has just one count. The J gene is TRBJ2-3, the V gene TRBV5-4; D may be TRBD2 (5 bases). There are 14 residues in the CDR3. Germline V CDR1 and CDR2: SGHNT, YYREEE (reference sequence). V was shortened by 0 bases and J by 0 bases, with 5 bases between the two germline ends. CDR3 nucleotides: TGTGCCAGCAGCTTGGGACTAAGCACAGATACGCAGTATTTT. Translated, it gives CASSLGLSTDTQYF.

This sequence joins TRBV4-1 and TRBJ2-1, with D possibly TRBD1 on 5 matching bases. Trimming removed 4 bases at V and 7 bases at J, with 14 bases between. The CDR3 has 14 residues. From germline, CDR1 is MGHRA and CDR2 YSYEKL. CDR3 in DNA: TGCGCCAGCAGCCTTCAAGGGGCCTTGAATGAGCAGTTCTTC. Translated: CASSLQGALNEQFF.

V gene TRBV5-1 combines with J gene TRBJ2-3, with 7 nucleotides matching TRBD2. The germline CDR1 and CDR2 sequences are SGHRS and YFSETQ. The CDR3 covers 15 residues. Trimming cost V 0 bases and J 2 bases; bases outside gene matches: 3. The CDR3 bases are TGCGCCAGCAGCTTGGAGGGAGGGTTCACAGATACGCAGTATTTT. Its protein is CASSLEGGFTDTQYF.

This clone was counted a few times. V usage is TRBV10-1 and J usage is TRBJ1-5; 7 bases agree with TRBD1. Germline lookup yields CDR1 WNHNN and CDR2 SYGVQD (reference sequence). Unmatched junction bases numbered 7, after V lost 10 bases and J lost 1 base. The CDR3 is 14 residues long. This CDR3 reads CAISTGLSNQPQHF. CDR3 nucleotide sequence: TGCGCCATTTCGACAGGGTTAAGCAATCAGCCCCAGCATTTT.

This clone came up once. J is TRBJ2-2 and V is TRBV29-1, with 8 bases aligning to TRBD2. Trimming cost V 5 bases and J 4 bases; bases outside gene matches: 9. Germline values: CDR1 SQVTM, CDR2 ANQGSEA. The CDR3 covers 15 residues. The CDR3 nucleotides read TGCAGCGTTCCGCCGGGAGGGCCTAGCACCGGGGAGCTGTTTTTT. Translated, it gives CSVPPGGPSTGELFF.

The chain uses TRBV18 and TRBJ2-1; the match to TRBD1 covers 7 bases. CDR1 and CDR2 (germline): KGHSH, LQKENI. V shed 6 bases and J 5 bases; nucleotides not matched to a gene: 10. This CDR3 is 15 amino acids long. In nucleotides, the CDR3 is TGTGCCAGCTCTTGGGGCAGGGGGAGAAACAATGAGCAGTTCTTC. Encoded protein: CASSWGRGRNNEQFF.

J is TRBJ1-5 and V is TRBV28; 7 nucleotides agree with TRBD1. The junction had 17 bases not matched to a gene; V was cut back by 6 bases and J by 0 bases. Germline V CDR1 and CDR2: MDHEN, SYDVKM. This CDR3 region has 19 residues. The CDR3 DNA reads as TGTGCCAGCAGCCCGGGACAGCGTGGAATATGGGGTAGCAATCAGCCCCAGCATTTT. It is translated as CASSPGQRGIWGSNQPQHF.

This clone was counted between two and nine times. The V call is TRBV6-1, the J call TRBJ1-6; the D gene is possibly TRBD1 (6 bases). V gave up 3 bases and J gave up 7 bases, with 13 bases separating them. This CDR3 has 15 residues. CDR1 is MNHNS, CDR2 SASEGT, per germline. In nucleotides, the CDR3 is TGTGCCAGCAGTGACAGGGGAACAGGAAATTCACCCCTCCACTTT. Amino acid sequence: CASSDRGTGNSPLHF.